This T cell receptor beta chain is from a study of blood T cell repertoires in COVID-19. For the study at large: There were acute and convalescent COVID-19 samples, and they came from the United States, Italy and Spain. PBMCs, B-cell-depleted T cells, or T cells provided the cDNA or gDNA that made up the material.

V lost 3 bases to trimming and J lost 5 bases, with 7 bases between them. From germline, CDR1 is SGHTA and CDR2 FQGTGA. The CDR3 length is 13 residues. In the source study's methods: Researchers report that nucleated cell counts were estimated from reference gene primer amplification. Measured with immunoSEQ multiplex PCR; TCRdb has only the in-frame clones, and not every one. V and J calls plus clone size are reproduced from that table; the DNA served to infer D and trimming. Here the sample spans more than 200,000 clones, 81% being singletons. V and J are TRBV7-3 and TRBJ2-2; D is ambiguous. The receptor was isolated from an elderly woman with acute or convalescent COVID-19. Sequenced input: peripheral blood. CDR3 sequence reads: CASSFAATGELFF. Written as DNA, the CDR3 is TGTGCCAGCAGCTTCGCCGCGACCGGGGAGCTGTTTTTT.